Below, 25 T cell receptor beta chains from the same sample are listed, as sequenced in a study of blood T cell repertoires in COVID-19. Data came from immunoSEQ multiplex PCR; TCRdb stores just in-frame clones and leaves some out. The data contain some 260,000 clones, over 75% of them singletons. Sequences were obtained from peripheral blood. These receptors all come from a woman in her 70s with COVID-19, enrolled during active disease.

J is TRBJ1-5 and V is TRBV28, with D hard to call. In germline, CDR1 is MDHEN, CDR2 SYDVKM. The CDR3 contains 15 residues. Deletions cut 10 bases from V and 6 bases from J, with 22 bases between. CDR3 region: CAIPLPAVRSQPQHF. CDR3 in DNA: TGTGCCATACCCCTGCCCGCAGTTCGGAGTCAGCCCCAGCATTTT.

The chain combines TRBV5-1 with TRBJ2-1, with TRBD1 identical over 7 bases. Looked up from germline, CDR1 is SGHRS and CDR2 is YFSETQ. The CDR3 length is 15 residues. V was clipped by 5 bases and J by 0 bases; unmatched bases: 5. The CDR3 reads CASRPTGSSYNEQFF. The CDR3, as DNA: TGCGCCAGCAGACCGACAGGGAGCTCCTACAATGAGCAGTTCTTC. Combining the CDR3 with reference TRBV5-1 and TRBJ2-1 gives the whole variable domain KAGVTQTPRYLIKTRGQQVTLSCSPISGHRSVSWYQQTPGQGLQFLFEYFSETQRNKGNFPGRFSGRQFSNSRSEMNVSTLELGDSALYLCASRPTGSSYNEQFFGPGTRLTVL.

CDR3 residues: CASSQDGRTGHF. CDR3 sequence (DNA): TGTGCCAGCAGCCAAGATGGCCGGACAGGGCACTTT. This chain uses TRBV3-1 (or the pseudogene TRBV3-2) with TRBJ1-6; 8 bases are a match to TRBD1. The CDR3 is made up of 12 amino acids. V was clipped by 0 bases and J by 19 bases; unmatched bases: 5. CDR1 is LGHDT, CDR2 YNNKEL, per germline (reference sequence).

The chain joins TRBV5-1 to TRBJ1-4; the D is unclear. This CDR3 region has 13 residues. V was trimmed by 0 bases and J by 5 bases, leaving 5 bases between them. CDR1 and CDR2 from the germline V gene are SGHRS and YFSETQ. The CDR3, as DNA: TGCGCCAGCAGCTTGGCGCAGAATGAAAAACTGTTTTTT. Translating gives CASSLAQNEKLFF. Full variable domain (missing parts from reference TRBV5-1 and TRBJ1-4): KAGVTQTPRYLIKTRGQQVTLSCSPISGHRSVSWYQQTPGQGLQFLFEYFSETQRNKGNFPGRFSGRQFSNSRSEMNVSTLELGDSALYLCASSLAQNEKLFFGSGTQLSVL.

This sequence joins TRBV9 and TRBJ2-4; 13 positions match TRBD2. V shed 4 bases and J 7 bases; nucleotides not matched to a gene: 5. The CDR3 totals 15 residues. CDR1 SGDLS and CDR2 YYNGEE come from the germline V gene. This CDR3 is CASSLGLAGDNIQYF. The DNA for the CDR3 is TGTGCCAGCAGCCTTGGACTAGCGGGAGATAACATTCAGTACTTC.

This rearrangement joins TRBV4-1 to TRBJ2-1, with 11 nucleotides matching TRBD2. Germline loops: CDR1 MGHRA, CDR2 YSYEKL. The J segment lost 8 bases and the V segment lost 5 bases, leaving 8 bases of the junction unmatched. The CDR3 has 15 residues. The CDR3 loop is CASSGIAGGPDEQFF. CDR3 in DNA: TGCGCCAGCAGCGGAATAGCGGGAGGGCCAGATGAGCAGTTCTTC.

The gene calls are TRBV2 and TRBJ2-7, with D unresolved. The CDR3 contains 11 residues. In germline, CDR1 is SNHLY, CDR2 FYNNEI. Trimming pared 5 bases from V and 3 bases from J, leaving 5 bases between. Here the CDR3 reads CASSQNYEQYF. CDR3 DNA: TGTGCCAGCAGTCAGAACTACGAGCAGTACTTC.

The V gene is TRBV3-1 (or the pseudogene TRBV3-2), the J gene TRBJ2-1; the D is unclear. Germline assignment: CDR1 LGHDT and CDR2 YNNKEL (reference sequence). Trimming took 5 bases from V and 0 from J, leaving 11 bases between them. CDR3 length: 15 amino acids. The CDR3 bases are TGTGCCAGCAGCGAAACAGTAGACTCCTACAATGAGCAGTTCTTC. Translation: CASSETVDSYNEQFF.

J is TRBJ2-2 and V is TRBV6-4; 9 bases agree with TRBD1. V gave up 7 bases and J gave up 2 bases; unmatched junction bases: 5. The CDR3 has 15 amino acids. Germline-derived CDR1 and CDR2 are MRHNA and SNTAGT. Here the CDR3 DNA reads TGTGCCAGCAACCCGACAGGGGGAAACACCGGGGAGCTGTTTTTT. It codes for CASNPTGGNTGELFF.

This chain uses TRBV4-3 with TRBJ1-2; D not certain. V was cut by 1 base and J by 3 bases, with 6 bases left in between. This CDR3 spans 13 amino acids. Germline V CDR1 and CDR2: LGHNA, YSLEER. CDR3 residues: CASSQGPHYGYTF. The DNA of the CDR3 is TGCGCCAGCAGCCAAGGGCCACACTATGGCTACACCTTC.

The chain recombines TRBV27 with TRBJ1-1; TRBD1 might be the D (6 bases). The V gene lost 6 bases and the J gene lost 1 base, with 18 bases spanning the gap. The CDR3 is 16 amino acids. Germline-derived CDR1 and CDR2 are MNHEY and SMNVEV (reference sequence). This CDR3 reads CASRRGLTGPNTEAFF. CDR3 in DNA: TGTGCCAGCAGACGAGGCTTGACAGGACCGAACACTGAAGCTTTCTTT.

This clone showed up just a few times. V and J are TRBV5-1 and TRBJ2-1; 8 bases agree with TRBD1. The germline V gene encodes CDR1 SGHRS and CDR2 YFSETQ. This CDR3 has 14 residues. Germline trimming cut 4 bases from V and 6 bases from J; bases unmatched to any gene: 6. The CDR3, as DNA: TGCGCCAGCAGCGGCCGGGACAGGAGCAATGAGCAGTTCTTC. It translates to CASSGRDRSNEQFF.

This chain links TRBV29-1 with TRBJ1-2; no definite D call. V was shortened by 3 bases and J by 8 bases, with 13 bases between the two germline ends. Germline V gives CDR1 SQVTM, CDR2 ANQGSEA. This CDR3 has 12 residues. CDR3 amino acids: CSVDTAVVGYTF. The DNA for the CDR3 is TGCAGCGTTGATACAGCTGTCGTAGGCTACACCTTC.

This chain links TRBV29-1 with TRBJ2-2; TRBD2 might be the D (6 bases). V shed 5 bases and J shed 2 bases, with 9 bases lying between them. The CDR3 length is 13 residues. CDR1 is SQVTM, CDR2 ANQGSEA, per germline. CDR3 DNA: TGCAGCGTTCGTAGCGGAAACACCGGGGAGCTGTTTTTT. Protein: CSVRSGNTGELFF.

V gene TRBV3-1 (or the pseudogene TRBV3-2) combines with J gene TRBJ2-3, with 14 bases lining up with TRBD2. Per germline, CDR1 LGHDT and CDR2 YNNKEL (reference sequence). The CDR3 sequence is 16 residues long. The V and J ends lost 1 base and 6 bases, in that order; junction bases with no gene match: 3. CDR3 bases: TGTGCCAGCAGCCAAGGGACTAGCGGGAGGATGGATACGCAGTATTTT. Protein: CASSQGTSGRMDTQYF.

The J gene is TRBJ2-1, the V gene TRBV5-5; tentative D call: TRBD2 (6 bases). The CDR3 sequence is 16 residues long. The germline gives CDR1 SGHKS, CDR2 YYEKEE (reference sequence). The V end lost 1 base, the J end lost 0 bases, and 11 bases lay between the germline ends. In DNA, the CDR3 is TGTGCCAGCAGCTTGACTAGCACGAGCTCCTACAATGAGCAGTTCTTC. Encoded protein: CASSLTSTSSYNEQFF.

Note on this clone: Compared with germline, one end of the junction differs, possibly owing to a read error. The V call is TRBV6-2 or TRBV6-3, the J call TRBJ2-1, with a tentative D call TRBD1 (6 bases). The CDR3 runs to 12 residues. Germline CDR1 reads MNHEY; CDR2 reads SVGEGT. The CDR3 reads CASSRGYSEQFF. The DNA for the CDR3 is TGTGCCAGCAGTAGGGGGTACAGTGAGCAGTTCTTC.

As to this clone: A read error may account for a junction end that differs from germline. V usage is TRBV7-7 and J usage is TRBJ2-3; D is unclear. CDR1 is SSHAT, CDR2 FNYEAQ, per germline (reference sequence). The CDR3 length is 13 residues. CDR3 DNA sequence: TGTGCTAGCAGCTTAGAGAGGACAGATACGCAGTATTTT. As protein: CASSLERTDTQYF. The full variable domain, rest sourced from reference TRBV7-7 and TRBJ2-3, is GAGVSQSPRYKVTKRGQDVTLRCDPISSHATLYWYQQALGQGPEFLTYFNYEAQPDKSGLPSDRFSAERPEGSISTLTIQRTEQRDSAMYRCASSLERTDTQYFGPGTRLTVL.

The V call is TRBV28, the J call TRBJ1-5; a possible D gene is TRBD1 (5 bases). The CDR3 sequence is 17 residues long. Germline assignment: CDR1 MDHEN and CDR2 SYDVKM. The V end was cut by 8 bases, the J end by 2 bases, with 22 bases between. The CDR3 coding sequence is TGTGCCAGCCATGGGAGGGTCCCCCTGGGGGGCAATCAGCCCCAGCATTTT. Residues: CASHGRVPLGGNQPQHF.

This chain uses TRBV5-1 with TRBJ2-5; TRBD1 agrees at 8 bases. The V segment lost 1 base and the J segment 5 bases; nucleotides outside the gene matches: 7. The CDR3 sequence is 15 residues long. Germline loops: CDR1 SGHRS, CDR2 YFSETQ. CDR3 DNA: TGCGCCAGCAGCTTGACAGGGGGGTCGGGCGAGACCCAGTACTTC. Residues: CASSLTGGSGETQYF.

The chain joins TRBV19 to TRBJ1-1; a weak D match, TRBD1 (6 bases). Germline V CDR1 and CDR2: LNHDA, SQIVND (reference sequence). The length of the CDR3 is 14 residues. Trimming shortened V by 9 bases and J by 1 base, and 15 bases separated the two germline ends. In DNA, the CDR3 is TGTGCCAGCCACATCACAGGGAGGAACACTGAAGCTTTCTTT. Translating gives CASHITGRNTEAFF.

The rearrangement links TRBV7-2 to TRBJ2-7; D may be TRBD2 (6 bases). CDR3 length equals 14 residues. V dropped 5 bases and J dropped 0 bases, with 11 bases sitting between them. Looked up from germline, CDR1 is SGHTA and CDR2 is FQGNSA. CDR3 residues: CASSQPGLSYEQYF. As DNA, the CDR3 is TGTGCCAGCAGCCAGCCGGGACTCTCCTACGAGCAGTACTTC.

This clone came up once. The chain has TRBV27 and TRBJ2-2; the match to TRBD1 covers 9 bases. The CDR3 runs 18 residues. Germline CDR1 reads MNHEY; CDR2 reads SMNVEV (reference sequence). J was trimmed by 0 bases and V by 7 bases; bases with no gene match: 12. CDR3: CASNSDRGGSANTGELFF. The CDR3 DNA is TGTGCCAGCAACTCGGACAGGGGAGGGTCCGCGAACACCGGGGAGCTGTTTTTT.

For this clone: A far larger clone is one nucleotide away, so this likely arose from a read error. This chain links TRBV3-1 (or the pseudogene TRBV3-2) with TRBJ1-2; possibly TRBD1 for D (6 bases). The CDR3 spans 12 residues. V was pared by 1 base and J by 7 bases, with 7 bases between. Per germline, CDR1 LGHDT and CDR2 YNNKEL (reference sequence). The CDR3 DNA sequence: TGTGCCAGCAGCCAAGCAGGGGTTGGCTACACCTTC. The encoded protein is CASSQAGVGYTF.

The V gene is TRBV6-6, the J gene TRBJ2-1; D is possibly TRBD2 (6 bases). V dropped 4 bases and J dropped 9 bases, with 19 bases sitting between them. CDR3 length: 15 residues. The V gene's germline CDR1 is MNHNY and CDR2 SVGAGI (reference sequence). CDR3 amino acids: CASSLAVGRESEQFF. The CDR3 region has the DNA TGTGCCAGCAGTTTAGCGGTAGGTAGGGAGAGTGAGCAGTTCTTC.